This T cell receptor (beta chain) stems from a study of T cell responses to AZD1222 COVID-19 vaccine. The study's findings and limits: At study baseline, merely roughly 6 AZD1222 recipients were seropositive.

The length of the CDR3 is 13 residues. Trimming removed 0 bases at V and 6 bases at J, with 6 bases between. Germline V gene lookup returns CDR1 SEHNR and CDR2 FQNEAQ (reference sequence). In the case of this clone: Its antigen is unknown.

Profiling relied on immunoSEQ multiplex PCR, and the TCRdb table lists in-frame clones only, not all of them. The table has 140,000 to 150,000 clones, approximately 90% seen once. The source material was peripheral blood, sampled 28 days after the second AZD1222 dose. This sequence originates from an adult who received the AZD1222 COVID-19 vaccine. The rearrangement uses TRBV7-9 and TRBJ2-1; D call uncertain. The CDR3 DNA is TGTGCCAGCAGCTTAGCGCTGGGCAATGAGCAGTTCTTC. Amino acids: CASSLALGNEQFF.